This T cell receptor (beta chain) comes out of a study of PD-L1 blockade in urothelial cancer. Study information: It was at some point between 2013 and 2014 that patients started atezolizumab at 1,200 mg intravenously every 3 weeks. Blood analysis took place 3 weeks (second dose) and 6 weeks after treatment start. A median blood sample held approximately 150,000 T cells and more than 80,000 unique TCRs.

Method: immunoSEQ multiplex PCR; TCRdb's copy keeps in-frame clones and lacks some. The data show tens of thousands of clones, about 86% seen once. Time point described: peripheral blood 6 weeks after treatment start. Each patient contributed between 1 and 8 total time points of blood mononuclear cells, pretreatment and during treatment. This clonotype was sampled from a man aged 60 to 75 with urothelial cancer. Sequencing was performed on PBMCs, taken around atezolizumab (anti-PD-L1) treatment.

The DNA of the CDR3 is TGTGCCGCTAGTCCCAGCGGGAGAAACGATGAGCAGTTCTTC. The encoded protein is CAASPSGRNDEQFF. This sequence joins TRBV10-3 and TRBJ2-1; 8 bases line up with TRBD2. The V and J ends lost 11 bases and 8 bases, in that order; junction bases with no gene match: 14. The CDR3 loop spans 14 amino acids. Germline CDR1 is ENHRY and CDR2 is SYGVKD.